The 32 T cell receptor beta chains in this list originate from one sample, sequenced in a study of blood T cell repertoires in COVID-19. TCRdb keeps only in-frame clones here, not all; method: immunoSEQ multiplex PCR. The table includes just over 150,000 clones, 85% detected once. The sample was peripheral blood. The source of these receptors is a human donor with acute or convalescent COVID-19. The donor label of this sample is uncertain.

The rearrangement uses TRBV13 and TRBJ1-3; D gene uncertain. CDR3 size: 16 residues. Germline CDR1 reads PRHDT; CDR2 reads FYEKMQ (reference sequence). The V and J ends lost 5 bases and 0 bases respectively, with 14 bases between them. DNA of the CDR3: TGTGCCAGCAGCCCCGGACTCACTAGCTCTGGAAACACCATATATTTT. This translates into CASSPGLTSSGNTIYF.

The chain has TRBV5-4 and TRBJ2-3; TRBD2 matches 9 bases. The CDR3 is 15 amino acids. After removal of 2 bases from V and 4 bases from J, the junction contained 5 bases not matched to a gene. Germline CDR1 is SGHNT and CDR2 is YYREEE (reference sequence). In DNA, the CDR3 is TGTGCCAGCAGCTTCCCGGGCGGGGGGGCAGATACGCAGTATTTT. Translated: CASSFPGGGADTQYF.

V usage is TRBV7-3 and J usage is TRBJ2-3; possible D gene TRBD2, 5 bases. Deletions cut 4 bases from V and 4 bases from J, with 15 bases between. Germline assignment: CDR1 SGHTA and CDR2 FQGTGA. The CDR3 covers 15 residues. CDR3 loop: CASSSTHRTADTQYF. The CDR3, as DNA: TGTGCCAGCAGCTCGACGCACCGGACTGCAGATACGCAGTATTTT.

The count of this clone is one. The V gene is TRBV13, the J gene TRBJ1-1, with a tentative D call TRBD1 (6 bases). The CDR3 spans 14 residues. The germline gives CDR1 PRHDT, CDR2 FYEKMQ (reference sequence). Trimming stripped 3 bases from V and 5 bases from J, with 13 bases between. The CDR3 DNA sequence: TGTGCCAGCAGCTTCCAGGGGTCGAGGACTGAAGCTTTCTTT. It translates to CASSFQGSRTEAFF.

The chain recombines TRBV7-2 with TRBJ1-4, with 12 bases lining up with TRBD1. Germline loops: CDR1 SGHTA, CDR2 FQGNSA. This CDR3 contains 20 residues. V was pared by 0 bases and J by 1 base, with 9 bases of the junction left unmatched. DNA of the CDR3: TGTGCCAGCAGCTTAGCACCGGGACAGGGGGCGACGGTAACTAATGAAAAACTGTTTTTT. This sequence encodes CASSLAPGQGATVTNEKLFF.

The CDR3 region is CASSWDSSANYGYTF. DNA for the CDR3: TGTGCCAGCAGTTGGGACAGTTCAGCTAACTATGGCTACACCTTC. This sequence joins TRBV6-2 or TRBV6-3 and TRBJ1-2, with TRBD1 matching 7 bases. The J segment lost 0 bases and the V segment lost 4 bases, leaving 5 bases of the junction unmatched. The CDR3 has 15 amino acids. Germline CDR1 MNHEY, CDR2 SVGEGT.

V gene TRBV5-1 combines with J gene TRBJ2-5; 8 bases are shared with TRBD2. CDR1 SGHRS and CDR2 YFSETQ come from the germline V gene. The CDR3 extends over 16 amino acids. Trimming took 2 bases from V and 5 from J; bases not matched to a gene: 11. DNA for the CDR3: TGCGCCAGCAGCTTTACCTTAGCGGGGTTTGGGGAGACCCAGTACTTC. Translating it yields CASSFTLAGFGETQYF.

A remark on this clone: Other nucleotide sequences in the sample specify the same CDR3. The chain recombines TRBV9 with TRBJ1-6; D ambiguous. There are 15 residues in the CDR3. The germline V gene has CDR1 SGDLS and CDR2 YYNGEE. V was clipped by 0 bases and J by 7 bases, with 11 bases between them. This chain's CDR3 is CASSVGGGENSPLHF. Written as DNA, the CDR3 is TGTGCCAGCAGCGTAGGAGGCGGGGAAAATTCACCCCTCCACTTT.

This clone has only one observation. Here the CDR3 DNA reads TGTGCCTGGAGTGACCAAGGACAGGGCTTGGGCACCATATATTTT. Its translation: CAWSDQGQGLGTIYF. V gene TRBV30 combines with J gene TRBJ1-3, with TRBD1 matching over 8 bases. Trimming at V came to 1 base and at J to 9 bases, leaving 11 bases not matched to a gene. This CDR3 is 15 amino acids long. The germline V gene has CDR1 GTSNPN and CDR2 SVGIG (reference sequence). The full variable domain, with the rest looked up from reference TRBV30 and TRBJ1-3, is SQTIHQWPATLVQPVGSPLSLECTVEGTSNPNLYWYRQAAGRGLQLLFYSVGIGQISSEVPQNLSASRPQDRQFILSSKKLLLSDSGFYLCAWSDQGQGLGTIYFGEGSWLTVV.

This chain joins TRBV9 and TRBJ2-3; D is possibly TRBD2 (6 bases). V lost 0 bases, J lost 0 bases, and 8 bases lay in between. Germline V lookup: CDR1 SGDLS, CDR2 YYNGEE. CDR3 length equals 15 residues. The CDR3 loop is CASSVVGGSTDTQYF. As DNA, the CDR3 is TGTGCCAGCAGCGTAGTGGGGGGTAGCACAGATACGCAGTATTTT.

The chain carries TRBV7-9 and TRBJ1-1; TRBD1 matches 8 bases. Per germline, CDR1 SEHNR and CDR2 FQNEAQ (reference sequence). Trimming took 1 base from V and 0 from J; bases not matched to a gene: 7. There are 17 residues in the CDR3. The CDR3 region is CASSLGATGDMNTEAFF. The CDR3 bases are TGTGCCAGCAGCTTAGGGGCGACAGGGGATATGAACACTGAAGCTTTCTTT.

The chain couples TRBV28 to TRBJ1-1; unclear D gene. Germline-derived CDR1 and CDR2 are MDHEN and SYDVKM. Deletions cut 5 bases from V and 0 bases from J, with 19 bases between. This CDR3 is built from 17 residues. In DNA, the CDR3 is TGTGCCAGCAGTGCCCCTATCTCAGGCCTCATGAACACTGAAGCTTTCTTT. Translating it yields CASSAPISGLMNTEAFF.

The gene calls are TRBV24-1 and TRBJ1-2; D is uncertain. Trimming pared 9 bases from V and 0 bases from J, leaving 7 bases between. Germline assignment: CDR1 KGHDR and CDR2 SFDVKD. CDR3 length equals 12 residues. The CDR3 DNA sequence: TGTGCCACCGCTTCAGCTAACTATGGCTACACCTTC. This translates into CATASANYGYTF.

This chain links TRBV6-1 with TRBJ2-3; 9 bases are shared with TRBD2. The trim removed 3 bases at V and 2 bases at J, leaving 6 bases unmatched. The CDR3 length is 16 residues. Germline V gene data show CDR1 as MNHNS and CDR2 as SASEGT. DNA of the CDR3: TGTGCCAGCAGTGAGCGCGGCGGGGGGGTCACAGATACGCAGTATTTT. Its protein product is CASSERGGGVTDTQYF.

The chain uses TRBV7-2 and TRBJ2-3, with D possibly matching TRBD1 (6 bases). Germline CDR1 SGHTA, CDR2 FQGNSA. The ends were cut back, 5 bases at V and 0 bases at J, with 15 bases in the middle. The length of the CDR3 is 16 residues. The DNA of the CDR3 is TGTGCCAGCAGCCGGAACAGGGTTAAGAGCACAGATACGCAGTATTTT. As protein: CASSRNRVKSTDTQYF.

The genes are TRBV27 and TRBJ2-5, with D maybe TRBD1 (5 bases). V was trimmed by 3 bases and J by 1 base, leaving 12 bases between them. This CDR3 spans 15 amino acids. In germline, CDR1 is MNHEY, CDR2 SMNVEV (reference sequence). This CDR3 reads CASSLGPSIQETQYF. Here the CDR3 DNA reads TGTGCCAGCAGTTTGGGGCCGTCTATCCAAGAGACCCAGTACTTC.

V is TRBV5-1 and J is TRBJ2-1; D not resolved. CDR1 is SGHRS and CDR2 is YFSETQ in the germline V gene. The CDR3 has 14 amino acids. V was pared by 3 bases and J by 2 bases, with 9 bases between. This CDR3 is CASSSSAAYNEQFF. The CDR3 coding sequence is TGCGCCAGCAGCTCGTCGGCGGCCTACAATGAGCAGTTCTTC.

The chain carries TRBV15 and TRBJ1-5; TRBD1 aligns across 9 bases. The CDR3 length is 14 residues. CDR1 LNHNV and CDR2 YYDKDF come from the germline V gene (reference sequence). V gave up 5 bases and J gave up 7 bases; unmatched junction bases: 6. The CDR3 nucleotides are TGTGCCACCAGCCAACAGGGGGCTGGACAGCCCCAGCATTTT. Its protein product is CATSQQGAGQPQHF. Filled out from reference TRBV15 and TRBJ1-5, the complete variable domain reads DAMVIQNPRYQVTQFGKPVTLSCSQTLNHNVMYWYQQKSSQAPKLLFHYYDKDFNNEADTPDNFQSRRPNTSFCFLDIRSPGLGDTAMYLCATSQQGAGQPQHFGDGTRLSIL.

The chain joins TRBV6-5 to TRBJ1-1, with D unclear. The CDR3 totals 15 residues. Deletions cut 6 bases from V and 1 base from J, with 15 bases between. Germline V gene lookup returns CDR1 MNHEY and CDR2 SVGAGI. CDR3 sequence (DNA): TGTGCCAGCAGGGGCCCCATCGGCCAGAACACTGAAGCTTTCTTT. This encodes CASRGPIGQNTEAFF.

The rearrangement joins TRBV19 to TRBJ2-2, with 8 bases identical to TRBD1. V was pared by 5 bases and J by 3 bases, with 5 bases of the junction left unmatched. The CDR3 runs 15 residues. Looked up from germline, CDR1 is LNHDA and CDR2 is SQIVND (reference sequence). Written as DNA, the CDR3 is TGTGCCAGTAGTCCCGGGACAGGTCACACCGGGGAGCTGTTTTTT. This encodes CASSPGTGHTGELFF.

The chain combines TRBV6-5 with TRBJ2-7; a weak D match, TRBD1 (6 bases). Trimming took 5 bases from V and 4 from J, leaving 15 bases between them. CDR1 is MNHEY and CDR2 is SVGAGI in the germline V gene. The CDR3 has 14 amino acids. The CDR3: CASSPGTYLYEQYF. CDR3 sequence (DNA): TGTGCCAGCAGTCCTGGGACATACCTTTACGAGCAGTACTTC.

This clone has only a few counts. The CDR3 bases are TGTGCCAGCAGTCTCTCTAGGGACAGGGGATTTTATAGCAATCAGCCCCAGCATTTT. Residues: CASSLSRDRGFYSNQPQHF. The chain carries TRBV6-6 and TRBJ1-5; TRBD1 aligns across 10 bases. Trimming at V came to 5 bases and at J to 0 bases, leaving 13 bases not matched to a gene. CDR3 length: 19 residues. Germline values: CDR1 MNHNY, CDR2 SVGAGI (reference sequence).

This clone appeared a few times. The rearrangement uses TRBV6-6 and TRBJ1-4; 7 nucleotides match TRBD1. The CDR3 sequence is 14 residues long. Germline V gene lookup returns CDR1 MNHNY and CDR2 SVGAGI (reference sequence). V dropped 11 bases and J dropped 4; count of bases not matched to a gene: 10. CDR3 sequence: CAARQGGFNEKLFF. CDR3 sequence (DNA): TGTGCCGCACGGCAGGGGGGCTTTAATGAAAAACTGTTTTTT.

The CDR3 sequence is CASSLPNRGGTEAFF. The CDR3 DNA sequence: TGCGCCAGCAGCTTGCCCAACAGGGGGGGCACTGAAGCTTTCTTT. The J gene is TRBJ1-1, the V gene TRBV5-1, with 8 bases lining up with TRBD1. CDR1 is SGHRS and CDR2 is YFSETQ in the germline V gene. The CDR3 spans 15 residues. Unmatched junction bases numbered 6, after V lost 1 base and J lost 4 bases. The full variable domain, completed using reference TRBV5-1 and TRBJ1-1, is KAGVTQTPRYLIKTRGQQVTLSCSPISGHRSVSWYQQTPGQGLQFLFEYFSETQRNKGNFPGRFSGRQFSNSRSEMNVSTLELGDSALYLCASSLPNRGGTEAFFGQGTRLTVV.

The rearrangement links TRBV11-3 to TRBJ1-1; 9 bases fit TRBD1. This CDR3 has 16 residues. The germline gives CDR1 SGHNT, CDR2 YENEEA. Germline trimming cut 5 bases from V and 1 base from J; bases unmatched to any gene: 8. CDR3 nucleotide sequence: TGTGCCAGCAGCCCACCCCGGGACAGGGCGAACACTGAAGCTTTCTTT. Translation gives CASSPPRDRANTEAFF. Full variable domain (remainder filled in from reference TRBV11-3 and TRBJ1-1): EAGVVQSPRYKIIEKKQPVAFWCNPISGHNTLYWYLQNLGQGPELLIRYENEEAVDDSQLPKDRFSAERLKGVDSTLKIQPAELGDSAVYLCASSPPRDRANTEAFFGQGTRLTVV.

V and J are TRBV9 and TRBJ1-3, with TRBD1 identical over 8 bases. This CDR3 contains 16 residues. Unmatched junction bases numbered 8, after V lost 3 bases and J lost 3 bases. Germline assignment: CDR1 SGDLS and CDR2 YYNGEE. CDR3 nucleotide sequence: TGTGCCAGCAGCGCAAGACAGGGGTTTGGTGGAAACACCATATATTTT. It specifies CASSARQGFGGNTIYF.

The CDR3 region is CASRQGGVVSEQFF. The CDR3 DNA reads TGCGCCAGCAGGCAGGGGGGAGTGGTGAGTGAGCAGTTCTTC. This chain connects TRBV5-1 to TRBJ2-1; D might be TRBD1 (7 bases). Germline CDR1 is SGHRS and CDR2 is YFSETQ. The CDR3 has 14 amino acids. Trimming took 5 bases from V and 9 from J, leaving 18 bases between them.

The chain's CDR3 is CASSLSASGGSLQETQYF. CDR3 bases: TGTGCCAGCAGCTTATCGGCTAGCGGGGGGAGTTTACAAGAGACCCAGTACTTC. The chain uses TRBV7-7 and TRBJ2-5, with 11 bases that match TRBD2. V trimming: 2 bases; J trimming: 2 bases; junction bases outside the gene matches: 10. Germline CDR1 is SSHAT and CDR2 is FNYEAQ (reference sequence). This CDR3 spans 18 amino acids.

The CDR3 nucleotides are TGTGCCAGTAGTATAGATTCGGATGGAGGCGGATACAATGAGCAGTTCTTC. Translation gives CASSIDSDGGGYNEQFF. The chain combines TRBV19 with TRBJ2-1; weak D call: TRBD2 (5 bases). Trimming removed 0 bases at V and 4 bases at J, with 16 bases between. Germline lookup yields CDR1 LNHDA and CDR2 SQIVND (reference sequence). The length of the CDR3 is 17 residues.

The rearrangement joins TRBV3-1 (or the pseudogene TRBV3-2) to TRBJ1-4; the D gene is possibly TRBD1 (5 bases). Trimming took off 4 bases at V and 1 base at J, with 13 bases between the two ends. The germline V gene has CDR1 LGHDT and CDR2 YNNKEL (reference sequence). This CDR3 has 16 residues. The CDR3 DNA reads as TGTGCCAGCAGCCCTTGGGGGGGACTAACTAATGAAAAACTGTTTTTT. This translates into CASSPWGGLTNEKLFF.

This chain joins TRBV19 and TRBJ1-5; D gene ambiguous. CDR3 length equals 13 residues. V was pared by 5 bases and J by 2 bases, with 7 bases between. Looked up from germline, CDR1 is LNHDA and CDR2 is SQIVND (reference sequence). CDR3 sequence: CASSLARNQPQHF. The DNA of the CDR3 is TGTGCCAGTAGTCTGGCTCGCAATCAGCCCCAGCATTTT.

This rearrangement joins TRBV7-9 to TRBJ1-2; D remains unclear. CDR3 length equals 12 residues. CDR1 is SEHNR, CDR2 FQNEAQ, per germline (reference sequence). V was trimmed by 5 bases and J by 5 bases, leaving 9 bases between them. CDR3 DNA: TGTGCCAGCAGCCCAACAGATTATGGCTACACCTTC. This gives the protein CASSPTDYGYTF.